These T cell receptor beta chains were read from a single sample in a study of cytomegalovirus exposure and HLA in healthy donors. Sequenced by immunoSEQ multiplex PCR; TCRdb stores in-frame clones only, minus some. The sample records roughly 120,000 clones, around 73% being singletons. Specimen: PBMCs. Receptors were obtained from a woman aged 40 to 49 in good health and CMV-seropositive. CDR3s include the opening cysteine and the closing phenylalanine or tryptophan. Expanded clones get a size class; other rows say once, few or many, or leave the size out.

>TRBV27|TRBJ1-1|.
CASSLSRDTEAFF
>TRBV10-3|TRBJ1-2|.
CAISESRDDYGYTF
>TRBV4-3|TRBJ2-3|once
CASSQGLLAGGGTDTQYF
>TRBV7-2|TRBJ2-5|.
CASSLGQQETQYF
>TRBV11-2|TRBJ1-1|few
CASSKGTGGFGNTEAFF
>TRBV5-1|TRBJ2-1|.
CASSLPLASSYNEQFF
>TRBV7-2|TRBJ1-2|.
CASSSPTGSYGYTF
>TRBV6-5|TRBJ1-4|.
CASSLKPGGAGKLFF
>TRBV7-2|TRBJ2-7|.
CASSPQVLDFYEQYF
>TRBV7-2|TRBJ2-5|few
CASSPPGGRQETQYF
>TRBV6-6|TRBJ1-6|.
CASSLGQTNSPLHF
>TRBV7-2|TRBJ2-5|.
CATSLQARASGFQETQYF
>TRBV2|TRBJ2-5|.
CASSVSGGGETQYF
>TRBV5-6|TRBJ1-1|.
CASSLEETEAFF
>TRBV27|TRBJ2-7|.
CASSLSGGGEQYF
>TRBV30|TRBJ1-4|.
CAWDRGIEKLFF
>TRBV7-3|TRBJ2-5|.
CASSLSPGIAETQYF